Each of the 21 T cell receptor beta chains below was sequenced from the same sample in a study of blood T cell repertoires in COVID-19. Repertoires were generated with immunoSEQ multiplex PCR, while TCRdb's copy carries only in-frame clones and drops some. The table includes about 180,000 clones, 75% to 90% detected once. Material for sequencing was PBMCs or T cells enriched from blood (not recorded which). The receptors here all came from a woman between 35 and 50 years old with acute COVID-19.

The V gene is TRBV2, the J gene TRBJ1-1; D is ambiguous. The germline gives CDR1 SNHLY, CDR2 FYNNEI. Trimming left V 7 bases short and J 8 bases short, with 20 bases between. The CDR3 contains 14 residues. CDR3 loop: CASNLREAEKEAFF. The CDR3 DNA reads TGTGCCAGCAATCTAAGGGAGGCCGAGAAGGAAGCTTTCTTT.

J is TRBJ1-2 and V is TRBV28, with TRBD1 matching over 7 bases. This CDR3 is 12 amino acids long. V was clipped by 6 bases and J by 8 bases; unmatched bases: 6. The V gene's germline CDR1 is MDHEN and CDR2 SYDVKM. CDR3 DNA sequence: TGTGCCAGCAGGCATACAGGGGCCGGCTACACCTTC. It specifies CASRHTGAGYTF.

This clone appeared once. The V gene is TRBV11-3, the J gene TRBJ2-1, with D possibly matching TRBD2 (5 bases). Per germline, CDR1 SGHNT and CDR2 YENEEA. V was trimmed by 4 bases and J by 9 bases, leaving 7 bases between them. The CDR3 sequence is 11 residues long. Here the CDR3 reads CASSYEGEQFF. CDR3 bases: TGTGCCAGCAGCTACGAGGGTGAGCAGTTCTTC. The full variable domain, in which reference TRBV11-3 and TRBJ2-1 provide the parts outside the CDR3, is EAGVVQSPRYKIIEKKQPVAFWCNPISGHNTLYWYLQNLGQGPELLIRYENEEAVDDSQLPKDRFSAERLKGVDSTLKIQPAELGDSAVYLCASSYEGEQFFGPGTRLTVL.

The chain uses TRBV6-6 and TRBJ2-7; 12 bases line up with TRBD2. Germline values: CDR1 MNHNY, CDR2 SVGAGI (reference sequence). V trimming: 10 bases; J trimming: 5 bases; junction bases outside the gene matches: 6. The CDR3 has 13 residues. The CDR3 loop reads CAIRLAGAHEQYF. In DNA form, the CDR3 reads TGTGCCATCCGACTAGCGGGAGCCCACGAGCAGTACTTC.

This sequence joins TRBV6-5 and TRBJ2-7, with a tentative D call TRBD1 (7 bases). V lost 2 bases to trimming and J lost 5 bases, with 13 bases between them. The CDR3 is 14 amino acids. Germline V gene lookup returns CDR1 MNHEY and CDR2 SVGAGI. The CDR3 region is CASSYGQGGNEQYF. DNA for the CDR3: TGTGCCAGCAGTTACGGGCAGGGGGGAAACGAGCAGTACTTC.

The chain joins TRBV19 to TRBJ2-3; D call uncertain. Deletions cut 5 bases from V and 8 bases from J, with 20 bases between. The germline V gene has CDR1 LNHDA and CDR2 SQIVND (reference sequence). This CDR3 comprises 15 residues. The CDR3: CASSLVGPAGVTQYF. Here the CDR3 DNA reads TGTGCCAGTAGTCTGGTTGGGCCCGCAGGCGTTACGCAGTATTTT.

The chain couples TRBV27 to TRBJ2-7; TRBD2 agrees at 15 bases. The CDR3 extends over 16 amino acids. Germline V gives CDR1 MNHEY, CDR2 SMNVEV (reference sequence). Trimming took 6 bases from V and 5 from J; bases not matched to a gene: 8. CDR3 DNA: TGTGCCAGCAGCACCGGACTAGCGGGAGGGAGAGACGAGCAGTACTTC. Its protein is CASSTGLAGGRDEQYF.

This chain joins TRBV5-4 and TRBJ2-5, with D possibly being TRBD2 (5 bases). The CDR3 is 14 residues long. Trimming removed 3 bases from V and 5 bases from J, with 14 bases in between. Germline assignment: CDR1 SGHNT and CDR2 YYREEE (reference sequence). DNA of the CDR3: TGTGCCAGCAGCTCCGTCCCGGGGTTGGAGACCCAGTACTTC. It encodes CASSSVPGLETQYF.

This clone was seen once. The gene calls are TRBV5-4 and TRBJ1-2; D unresolved. The CDR3 spans 11 residues. Germline V CDR1 and CDR2: SGHNT, YYREEE (reference sequence). V lost 3 bases to trimming and J lost 14 bases, with 14 bases between them. The CDR3: CASSCRGIITF. CDR3 nucleotides: TGTGCCAGCAGCTGCCGGGGAATAATTACCTTC.

The chain joins TRBV5-1 to TRBJ2-4; 11 positions agree with TRBD1. Losses at the gene ends were 3 bases for V and 0 bases for J; bases not matched to a gene: 8. This CDR3 has 18 amino acids. CDR1 and CDR2 from the germline V gene are SGHRS and YFSETQ. The CDR3 loop is CASSSGTGGTIAKNIQYF. In nucleotides, the CDR3 is TGCGCCAGCAGCTCCGGGACAGGGGGAACTATAGCCAAAAACATTCAGTACTTC.

V is TRBV4-3 and J is TRBJ1-2; 8 bases fit TRBD1. The CDR3 contains 16 residues. Germline assignment: CDR1 LGHNA and CDR2 YSLEER. The V gene end was trimmed by 0 bases and the J gene end by 5 bases; junction bases not matched to a gene: 8. The CDR3: CASSQEGTGSYYGYTF. Written as DNA, the CDR3 is TGCGCCAGCAGCCAAGAGGGGACAGGAAGTTATTATGGCTACACCTTC.

The CDR3 coding sequence is TGTGCCAGCAGTTTAGGGAAGGGACTAGCGAAAAACAATGAGCAGTTCTTC. Amino acid sequence: CASSLGKGLAKNNEQFF. The chain carries TRBV27 and TRBJ2-1; 10 bases are shared with TRBD2. The V segment lost 2 bases and the J segment 5 bases; nucleotides outside the gene matches: 9. The germline gives CDR1 MNHEY, CDR2 SMNVEV (reference sequence). CDR3 length equals 17 residues.

V gene TRBV20-1 combines with J gene TRBJ1-4; tentative D call: TRBD1 (5 bases). The CDR3 totals 11 residues. Trimming removed 5 bases at V and 8 bases at J, with 9 bases between. Germline CDR1 and CDR2: DFQATT and SNEGSKA (reference sequence). CDR3 sequence (DNA): TGCAGTGCTGCCCGGGGGGAAAAACTGTTTTTT. This gives the protein CSAARGEKLFF.

Note on this clone: Other DNA sequences in this specimen translate into the identical CDR3. V and J are TRBV7-6 and TRBJ2-2; 9 bases fit TRBD1. Germline trimming cut 5 bases from V and 3 bases from J; bases unmatched to any gene: 4. The CDR3 is 15 residues long. Germline V lookup: CDR1 SGHVS, CDR2 FNYEAQ. CDR3 residues: CASSPWTGDTGELFF. The CDR3 nucleotides are TGTGCCAGCAGCCCATGGACAGGGGACACCGGGGAGCTGTTTTTT. Together with reference TRBV7-6 and TRBJ2-2, the CDR3 gives the full variable domain: GAGVSQSPRYKVTKRGQDVALRCDPISGHVSLYWYRQALGQGPEFLTYFNYEAQQDKSGLPNDRFSAERPEGSISTLTIQRTEQRDSAMYRCASSPWTGDTGELFFGEGSRLTVL.

The genes are TRBV2 and TRBJ2-3; 11 bases align to TRBD2. The germline V gene has CDR1 SNHLY and CDR2 FYNNEI. V gave up 7 bases and J gave up 3 bases; unmatched junction bases: 18. The CDR3 spans 19 residues. CDR3 residues: CASNPGTSGSLLGTDTQYF. CDR3 bases: TGTGCCAGCAACCCCGGGACTAGCGGAAGCCTGTTAGGTACAGATACGCAGTATTTT. Complete variable domain (other parts from reference TRBV2 and TRBJ2-3): EPEVTQTPSHQVTQMGQEVILRCVPISNHLYFYWYRQILGQKVEFLVSFYNNEISEKSEIFDDQFSVERPDGSNFTLKIRSTKLEDSAMYFCASNPGTSGSLLGTDTQYFGPGTRLTVL.

The chain employs TRBV5-8 and TRBJ2-2; D is perhaps TRBD2 (6 bases). V was cut by 1 base and J by 5 bases, with 15 bases left in between. The germline gives CDR1 SGHTS, CDR2 YDEGEE. The CDR3 spans 16 residues. The CDR3 spells CASSLSPGGVTGELFF. The CDR3 DNA follows: TGTGCCAGCAGCTTGAGTCCTGGCGGGGTTACCGGGGAGCTGTTTTTT.

V and J are TRBV19 and TRBJ1-2; TRBD1 matches 8 bases. The junction had 4 bases not matched to a gene; V was cut back by 7 bases and J by 0 bases. CDR1 and CDR2 (germline): LNHDA, SQIVND (reference sequence). This CDR3 spans 14 amino acids. The CDR3 sequence: CASTKDRANYGYTF. The CDR3, as DNA: TGTGCCAGTACCAAGGACAGGGCTAACTATGGCTACACCTTC.

V and J are TRBV2 and TRBJ1-1, with 8 bases lining up with TRBD1. J was trimmed by 3 bases and V by 6 bases; bases with no gene match: 3. Germline-derived CDR1 and CDR2 are SNHLY and FYNNEI. There are 13 residues in the CDR3. This CDR3 reads CASRDREDTEAFF. Written as DNA, the CDR3 is TGTGCCAGCAGGGACAGGGAGGACACTGAAGCTTTCTTT.

V is TRBV7-2 and J is TRBJ1-2, with D tentatively TRBD1 (6 bases). Trimming cost V 0 bases and J 5 bases, with 10 bases left between them. The CDR3 contains 14 residues. The germline V gene encodes CDR1 SGHTA and CDR2 FQGNSA. CDR3 in DNA: TGTGCCAGCAGCTTAGCGCAGGGGTATTATGGCTACACCTTC. Amino acids: CASSLAQGYYGYTF.

The chain carries TRBV9 and TRBJ2-3, with TRBD2 matching over 9 bases. The germline V gene encodes CDR1 SGDLS and CDR2 YYNGEE. The junction had 4 bases not matched to a gene; V was cut back by 0 bases and J by 2 bases. The CDR3 runs 16 residues. CDR3 in amino acids: CASSVVPSGNTDTQYF. The DNA of the CDR3 is TGTGCCAGCAGCGTAGTTCCTAGCGGGAACACAGATACGCAGTATTTT.

This clone was counted once. The chain links TRBV5-6 to TRBJ1-2; tentative D call: TRBD1 (6 bases). Germline V gene lookup returns CDR1 SGHDT and CDR2 YYEEEE. Trimming stripped 0 bases from V and 4 bases from J, with 16 bases between. This CDR3 contains 16 residues. The CDR3 protein is CASSLVGGGSIYGYTF. The CDR3 DNA is TGTGCCAGCAGCTTGGTGGGTGGGGGCTCTATCTATGGCTACACCTTC. Full variable domain (missing parts from reference TRBV5-6 and TRBJ1-2): DAGVTQSPTHLIKTRGQQVTLRCSPKSGHDTVSWYQQALGQGPQFIFQYYEEEERQRGNFPDRFSGHQFPNYSSELNVNALLLGDSALYLCASSLVGGGSIYGYTFGSGTRLTVV.